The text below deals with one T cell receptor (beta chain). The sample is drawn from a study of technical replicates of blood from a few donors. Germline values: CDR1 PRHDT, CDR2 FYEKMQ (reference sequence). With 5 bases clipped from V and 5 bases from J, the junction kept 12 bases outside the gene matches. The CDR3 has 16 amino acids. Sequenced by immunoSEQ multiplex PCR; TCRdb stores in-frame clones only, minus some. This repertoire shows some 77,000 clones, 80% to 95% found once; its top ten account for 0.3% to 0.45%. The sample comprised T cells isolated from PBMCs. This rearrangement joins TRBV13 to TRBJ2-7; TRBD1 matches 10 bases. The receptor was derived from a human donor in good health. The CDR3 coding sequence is TGTGCCAGCAGCCCCACCCCGGGACAGGGGTTCAACGAGCAGTACTTC. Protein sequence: CASSPTPGQGFNEQYF.